This T cell receptor beta chain was captured by sequencing in a study of blood T cell repertoires in COVID-19 (dated by TCRdb to about 2020). Study-level background: Collaborator samples came from the United States, Italy and Spain and covered acute and convalescent phases of COVID-19. The material from the prospective study consisted of cDNA or gDNA derived from T cells, B-cell-depleted T cells, or PBMCs. The repertoires were released in a freely available public database meant as a resource for research on the immune response to SARS-CoV-2. Nearly every sample came with metadata listing a de-identified subject ID, COVID-19 status, age in years and sex. The samples were drawn from two sources: the first 160 participants of the ongoing ImmuneRACE study, and 950 to 1,500 subjects contributed by 6 global collaborators. HLA class I and class II types, where available, came from metadata supplied by the sample provider rather than from assay-based typing. Subjects who had been exposed to COVID-19, were actively infected with it, or had recovered from it provided the deeply sampled blood TCRbeta repertoires that made up the dataset.

Enrolling through a virtual design, the prospective study's participants ranged in age from about 18 to 100 years and lived across 24 United States geographic areas. To assign participants to cohorts, the prospective study relied on clinical history that participants themselves reported in a screening survey and a study questionnaire. Recovered participants in ImmuneRACE Cohort 3 were defined by two consecutive negative NP/OP PCR tests, clearance by a healthcare professional, or resolution of symptoms. Mobile phlebotomists in the prospective study collected whole blood, serum and a nasopharyngeal or oropharyngeal swab from every participant. Additional blood draws and questionnaires over an approximately 2-month period could optionally be provided by prospective study participants. Before DNA extraction, blood samples from the prospective study were shipped at room temperature or frozen. Beyond this particular receptor, the publication reports: The amount of clinical and demographic metadata varied by source and participant and was provided uncurated.

The CDR3 measures 13 amino acids from cysteine to phenylalanine. Only the CDR3 portion is preserved as DNA: 39 bases, with reading frame beginning at the first base. V ends up 2 bases short and J 4 bases short, with an unmatched junction base count of 1. As encoded in the germline V gene, CDR1 is ENHRY while CDR2 is SYGVKD. TCRbeta CDR3 regions were amplified from genomic DNA by means of the immunoSEQ Assay, a bias-controlled multiplex PCR. As for the original processing: Within the assay, amplification of reference gene primers was used to estimate how many nucleated cells each sample contained. To quantify the absolute abundance of each unique TCRbeta CDR3 rearrangement, sequence reads were collapsed and filtered. For each sample, productive Simpson clonality was calculated as the square root of Simpson's diversity index over productive rearrangements. Held by TCRdb, this immuneACCESS table contains in-frame sequences only and omits some clones. Under half of the omission traces to an unresolved V gene where checked; the cause of the rest is unknown. The DNA was the basis for D and trimming; V, J and clone size are from that table. For this sample the table gives 250,000 to 300,000 clones, of which around nine tenths were detected only once. About 1.1% of the sample goes to the ten largest clones.

Notes on this clone: The target of this receptor is not known. The record has no base qualities; no much larger clone is one base away. This sample includes further DNA sequences coding for the same CDR3.

Sequencing was carried out using PBMCs or T cells enriched from blood (not recorded which). The sequence derives from a woman younger than 45 who had recovered from COVID-19. The rearranged segments are TRBV10-3 and TRBJ1-1; 7 bases in the junction line up with TRBD1. The DNA sequence is as follows: TGTGCCATCAGTGAGGCAGGGGGCACTGAAGCTTTCTTT. This translates into CAISEAGGTEAFF.